The 20 T cell receptor beta chains below come from one sample, sequenced in a study of beta chain features in type 1 diabetes. As every portion of the isolated RNA was reverse transcribed, the sequencing read expressed TCRB transcripts. Produced via immunoSEQ multiplex PCR; TCRdb's table is partial and in-frame only. The sample has 300,000 to 450,000 clones; over 10% are singletons. What was sequenced was naive CD4+ T cells from blood. These TCRs come from a man aged 18 to 35 in good health.

This clone came up a few times. This sequence joins TRBV5-4 and TRBJ2-7, with 10 bases that match TRBD2. The CDR3 is 16 residues long. The germline gives CDR1 SGHNT, CDR2 YYREEE (reference sequence). The trim removed 7 bases at V and 4 bases at J, leaving 14 bases unmatched. CDR3 nucleotide sequence: TGTGCCAGCGGGGGAAACCGACTAGCGGGCGTTTACGAGCAGTACTTC. Its translation is CASGGNRLAGVYEQYF.

The chain is built from TRBV9 and TRBJ2-7; 9 bases align to TRBD1. This CDR3 contains 15 residues. Germline CDR1 is SGDLS and CDR2 is YYNGEE. V lost 4 bases and J lost 3; bases outside the gene matches: 8. The DNA for the CDR3 is TGTGCCAGCAGCAAGGGACAGGGTCCGGACTACGAGCAGTACTTC. This encodes CASSKGQGPDYEQYF.

This clone has a handful of counts. This rearrangement joins TRBV7-2 to TRBJ1-5; D call uncertain. Between the trimmed V and J ends, which lost 6 bases and 10 bases, there was a span of 7 bases. Germline assignment: CDR1 SGHTA and CDR2 FQGNSA. The length of the CDR3 is 10 residues. The CDR3 region is CASRAVPQHF. The CDR3 region has the DNA TGTGCCAGCAGGGCTGTTCCCCAGCATTTT.

This clone has only a few counts. The chain has TRBV27 and TRBJ1-4, with 9 bases aligning to TRBD1. V lost 6 bases to trimming and J lost 7 bases; unmatched junction nucleotides: 3. The germline CDR1 and CDR2 sequences are MNHEY and SMNVEV (reference sequence). This CDR3 is built from 13 residues. The CDR3 reads CASRRDRAEKLFF. The CDR3 DNA reads as TGTGCCAGCAGACGGGACAGGGCTGAAAAACTGTTTTTT.

In its sample, this clone was seen a few times. The chain joins TRBV7-3 to TRBJ2-5; 9 nucleotides align to TRBD1. Germline CDR1 SGHTA, CDR2 FQGTGA. The length of the CDR3 is 13 residues. Germline trimming cut 9 bases from V and 5 bases from J; bases unmatched to any gene: 7. The CDR3, as DNA: TGTGCCAGACCGACAGGGGGTAGGGAGACCCAGTACTTC. Translated: CARPTGGRETQYF.

This clone has only a few counts. The sample contains more than one DNA sequence encoding this CDR3. The J gene is TRBJ1-4, the V gene TRBV7-2, with 7 bases matching TRBD1. This CDR3 has 14 residues. J lost 4 bases, V lost 4 bases, and 3 bases had no gene match. CDR1 SGHTA and CDR2 FQGNSA come from the germline V gene. The CDR3 here is CASSSGQLNEKLFF. Written as DNA, the CDR3 is TGTGCCAGCAGCTCGGGACAGCTTAATGAAAAACTGTTTTTT.

The chain is built from TRBV11-2 and TRBJ2-1; perhaps TRBD2 as D (5 bases). CDR1 and CDR2 from the germline V gene are SGHAT and FQNNGV. The CDR3 has 14 amino acids. V gave up 5 bases and J gave up 7 bases, with 15 bases separating them. DNA for the CDR3: TGTGCCAGCAGCCGAGAAGTCCGCGGGAATGAGCAGTTCTTC. Amino acid sequence: CASSREVRGNEQFF.

This clone was recorded a few times. The chain carries TRBV5-4 and TRBJ2-1; no definite D call. There are 14 residues in the CDR3. The V end lost 0 bases, the J end lost 4 bases, and 8 bases lay between the germline ends. Germline V gene data show CDR1 as SGHNT and CDR2 as YYREEE (reference sequence). CDR3 nucleotide sequence: TGTGCCAGCAGCTTGGTGACCGGGTACAATGAGCAGTTCTTC. This translates into CASSLVTGYNEQFF.

The V gene is TRBV9, the J gene TRBJ2-5; 7 positions match TRBD1. CDR1 and CDR2 from the germline V gene are SGDLS and YYNGEE. V lost 4 bases to trimming and J lost 3 bases; unmatched junction nucleotides: 9. The CDR3 has 15 residues. The CDR3 sequence: CASSMTGTEEETQYF. CDR3 DNA sequence: TGTGCCAGCAGCATGACCGGGACAGAAGAAGAGACCCAGTACTTC.

This clone was observed a handful of times. This chain uses TRBV6-6 with TRBJ2-1; TRBD2 is a possible D gene (5 bases). This CDR3 spans 14 amino acids. Deletions cut 4 bases from V and 11 bases from J, with 18 bases between. CDR1 is MNHNY, CDR2 SVGAGI, per germline (reference sequence). CDR3 DNA sequence: TGTGCCAGCAGTTTTCCCCCCCGGGATCCAAAGCAGTTCTTC. Protein: CASSFPPRDPKQFF.

This chain uses TRBV6-1 with TRBJ2-7; 9 bases match TRBD1. The CDR3 contains 14 residues. The ends lost 4 bases at V and 4 bases at J; junction bases unmatched: 5. Per germline, CDR1 MNHNS and CDR2 SASEGT. The CDR3 DNA is TGTGCCAGCAGTGTCGGGACAGGGAGGTACGAGCAGTACTTC. Residues: CASSVGTGRYEQYF.

The table lists this clone with a few counts. This chain links TRBV28 with TRBJ2-7; TRBD1 matches 12 bases. V lost 5 bases and J lost 7; bases outside the gene matches: 9. The CDR3 sequence is 15 residues long. In germline, CDR1 is MDHEN, CDR2 SYDVKM. Written as DNA, the CDR3 is TGTGCCAGCAGTGCGTCGGGACAGGGGGCAGGAGAGCAGTACTTC. Amino acids: CASSASGQGAGEQYF.

In nucleotides, the CDR3 is TGTGCCAGCAGCTTAAACAGCCTCTATGGCTACACCTTC. Translation gives CASSLNSLYGYTF. This chain uses TRBV7-9 with TRBJ1-2, with D unclear. With 2 bases removed from V and 4 bases from J, the gap between germline ends came to 8 bases. CDR1 SEHNR and CDR2 FQNEAQ come from the germline V gene (reference sequence). The CDR3 is 13 residues long. The complete variable domain, with remaining parts taken from reference TRBV7-9 and TRBJ1-2, reads DTGVSQNPRHKITKRGQNVTFRCDPISEHNRLYWYRQTLGQGPEFLTYFQNEAQLEKSRLLSDRFSAERPKGSFSTLEIQRTEQGDSAMYLCASSLNSLYGYTFGSGTRLTVV.

This clone was counted only a few times. The chain is built from TRBV2 and TRBJ2-1; 8 bases are shared with TRBD1. Germline CDR1 reads SNHLY; CDR2 reads FYNNEI. This CDR3 is built from 13 residues. The ends lost 4 bases at V and 7 bases at J; junction bases unmatched: 3. CDR3 coding DNA: TGTGCCAGCAGTGGGGACAGGCGAAATGAGCAGTTCTTC. Its protein is CASSGDRRNEQFF.

This clone was picked up a small number of times. V gene TRBV9 combines with J gene TRBJ1-2; D unclear. The germline V gene has CDR1 SGDLS and CDR2 YYNGEE. This CDR3 spans 13 amino acids. V was clipped by 6 bases and J by 3 bases, with 12 bases between them. In nucleotides, the CDR3 is TGTGCCAGCACCGCGGGTGGGGACTATGGCTACACCTTC. As protein: CASTAGGDYGYTF.

This chain uses TRBV6-5 with TRBJ1-2; TRBD1 agrees at 7 bases. The CDR3 runs to 12 residues. Germline-derived CDR1 and CDR2 are MNHEY and SVGAGI. Germline trimming cut 6 bases from V and 2 bases from J; bases unmatched to any gene: 0. The CDR3 loop is CASSRGNYGYTF. In nucleotides, the CDR3 is TGTGCCAGCAGCAGGGGGAACTATGGCTACACCTTC.

The V call is TRBV30, the J call TRBJ2-7, with a tentative D call TRBD1 (6 bases). Per the germline V gene, CDR1 is GTSNPN and CDR2 is SVGIG (reference sequence). CDR3 length: 13 residues. Trimming left V 2 bases short and J 6 bases short, with 14 bases between. CDR3: CAWSKRQVSEQYF. The CDR3 region has the DNA TGTGCCTGGAGTAAAAGACAGGTCTCCGAGCAGTACTTC.

The chain's CDR3 is CASSFTGGSGNTIYF. In DNA, the CDR3 is TGTGCCAGCAGTTTTACAGGGGGCTCTGGAAACACCATATATTTT. The chain employs TRBV2 and TRBJ1-3; 8 positions agree with TRBD1. V gave up 5 bases and J gave up 0 bases; unmatched junction bases: 3. Germline CDR1 SNHLY, CDR2 FYNNEI. The CDR3 loop spans 15 amino acids.

The chain carries TRBV7-9 and TRBJ2-1; 9 positions agree with TRBD2. Looked up from germline, CDR1 is SEHNR and CDR2 is FQNEAQ (reference sequence). V lost 4 bases and J lost 4; bases outside the gene matches: 2. The CDR3 covers 14 residues. CDR3 protein: CASSSGLAYNEQFF. The CDR3 DNA sequence: TGTGCCAGCAGCTCCGGACTAGCGTACAATGAGCAGTTCTTC.

The rearrangement uses TRBV15 and TRBJ1-2; D ambiguous. Trimming took off 0 bases at V and 5 bases at J, with 10 bases between the two ends. CDR1 and CDR2 from the germline V gene are LNHNV and YYDKDF (reference sequence). The CDR3 runs 14 residues. The CDR3 nucleotides are TGTGCCACCAGCAGAGATCGTACGGGTTATGGCTACACCTTC. The encoded protein is CATSRDRTGYGYTF.